The 22 T cell receptor beta chains below all came from one sample that was sequenced in a study of blood T cell repertoires in COVID-19. Assay used: immunoSEQ multiplex PCR; TCRdb lists only in-frame clones, some missing. The table has roughly 150,000 clones, just over 90% seen once. What was sequenced was peripheral blood. All receptors derive from a young man with COVID-19, enrolled during active disease.

The chain carries TRBV15 and TRBJ1-5; 7 bases are a match to TRBD1. Germline lookup yields CDR1 LNHNV and CDR2 YYDKDF (reference sequence). The CDR3 length is 15 residues. The V gene end was trimmed by 1 base and the J gene end by 6 bases; junction bases not matched to a gene: 6. The CDR3 loop is CATSRAFGDSQPQHF. The CDR3 bases are TGTGCCACCAGCAGAGCATTTGGGGACAGTCAGCCCCAGCATTTT. Full variable domain (rest looked up from reference TRBV15 and TRBJ1-5): DAMVIQNPRYQVTQFGKPVTLSCSQTLNHNVMYWYQQKSSQAPKLLFHYYDKDFNNEADTPDNFQSRRPNTSFCFLDIRSPGLGDTAMYLCATSRAFGDSQPQHFGDGTRLSIL.

The gene calls are TRBV7-9 and TRBJ2-7; 7 nucleotides match TRBD1. Per germline, CDR1 SEHNR and CDR2 FQNEAQ (reference sequence). The CDR3 consists of 18 residues. Trimming removed 3 bases from V and 0 bases from J; junction bases left unmatched: 14. This CDR3 is CASSFPGTAHSSSYEQYF. CDR3 coding DNA: TGTGCCAGCAGCTTTCCTGGGACAGCACACTCTAGCTCCTACGAGCAGTACTTC. Using reference TRBV7-9 and TRBJ2-7 for the parts outside the CDR3, the full variable domain is DTGVSQNPRHKITKRGQNVTFRCDPISEHNRLYWYRQTLGQGPEFLTYFQNEAQLEKSRLLSDRFSAERPKGSFSTLEIQRTEQGDSAMYLCASSFPGTAHSSSYEQYFGPGTRLTVT.

The chain uses TRBV28 and TRBJ2-7; the match to TRBD1 covers 7 bases. Germline trimming cut 3 bases from V and 4 bases from J; bases unmatched to any gene: 12. The CDR3 consists of 16 residues. Looked up from germline, CDR1 is MDHEN and CDR2 is SYDVKM. The CDR3 DNA reads as TGTGCCAGCAGTTTTTCCCTTCGGACAGGCAGGTACGAGCAGTACTTC. Protein sequence: CASSFSLRTGRYEQYF.

V gene TRBV7-9 combines with J gene TRBJ1-2; 8 bases agree with TRBD1. Germline V lookup: CDR1 SEHNR, CDR2 FQNEAQ (reference sequence). CDR3 length: 13 amino acids. After removal of 5 bases from V and 6 bases from J, the junction contained 5 bases not matched to a gene. CDR3 DNA sequence: TGTGCCAGCAGCCCGAGACAGGGGAATGGCTACACCTTC. It specifies CASSPRQGNGYTF. Supplemented by reference TRBV7-9 and TRBJ1-2, the full variable domain reads DTGVSQNPRHKITKRGQNVTFRCDPISEHNRLYWYRQTLGQGPEFLTYFQNEAQLEKSRLLSDRFSAERPKGSFSTLEIQRTEQGDSAMYLCASSPRQGNGYTFGSGTRLTVV.

The chain's CDR3 is CASSPNPTGGHTF. As DNA, the CDR3 is TGTGCCAGCTCACCAAACCCGACGGGGGGACACACCTTC. This chain joins TRBV18 and TRBJ1-2, with TRBD1 as a possible D gene (5 bases). The V end was cut by 2 bases, the J end by 12 bases, with 16 bases between. Germline V lookup: CDR1 KGHSH, CDR2 LQKENI. The CDR3 has 13 amino acids.

The rearrangement uses TRBV28 and TRBJ2-1; 12 bases are a match to TRBD1. The length of the CDR3 is 15 residues. In germline, CDR1 is MDHEN, CDR2 SYDVKM. V shed 3 bases and J 9 bases; nucleotides not matched to a gene: 6. CDR3 DNA: TGTGCCAGCAGTTTGGCCGGGACAGGGGGCAGTGAGCAGTTCTTC. Translated, it gives CASSLAGTGGSEQFF.

The chain employs TRBV7-9 and TRBJ1-1; 8 positions match TRBD1. Per the germline V gene, CDR1 is SEHNR and CDR2 is FQNEAQ (reference sequence). This CDR3 spans 17 amino acids. The J segment lost 0 bases and the V segment lost 4 bases, leaving 10 bases of the junction unmatched. The CDR3 protein is CASSSAGTGAMNTEAFF. The CDR3 DNA reads TGTGCCAGCAGCTCGGCCGGGACAGGAGCTATGAACACTGAAGCTTTCTTT.

V is TRBV28 and J is TRBJ2-5; D unclear. V dropped 8 bases and J dropped 0 bases, with 16 bases sitting between them. The germline V gene encodes CDR1 MDHEN and CDR2 SYDVKM. The CDR3 covers 15 residues. The DNA for the CDR3 is TGTGCCAGCGGGCAGCCAGTCGAGCACCAAGAGACCCAGTACTTC. It encodes CASGQPVEHQETQYF. Filled out from reference TRBV28 and TRBJ2-5, the complete variable domain reads DVKVTQSSRYLVKRTGEKVFLECVQDMDHENMFWYRQDPGLGLRLIYFSYDVKMKEKGDIPEGYSVSREKKERFSLILESASTNQTSMYLCASGQPVEHQETQYFGPGTRLLVL.

The rearrangement uses TRBV6-1 and TRBJ2-1, with D possibly matching TRBD2 (6 bases). Germline CDR1 is MNHNS and CDR2 is SASEGT. The length of the CDR3 is 15 residues. V was pared by 2 bases and J by 7 bases, with 15 bases between. CDR3 amino acids: CASSEYPGTSNEQFF. For the CDR3, the DNA is TGTGCCAGCAGTGAATACCCCGGGACTTCAAATGAGCAGTTCTTC.

V usage is TRBV6-2 or TRBV6-3 and J usage is TRBJ1-5; TRBD1 is a possible D gene (5 bases). CDR1 is MNHEY and CDR2 is SVGEGT in the germline V gene. CDR3 length equals 14 residues. Trimming stripped 5 bases from V and 2 bases from J, with 10 bases between. The chain's CDR3 is CASSVGGGNQPQHF. The DNA for the CDR3 is TGTGCCAGCAGTGTCGGGGGAGGCAATCAGCCCCAGCATTTT.

Concerning this clone itself: A read error may produce the germline difference seen at one junction end. The genes are TRBV4-1 and TRBJ2-3, with TRBD1 identical over 9 bases. Germline V gene lookup returns CDR1 MGHRA and CDR2 YSYEKL. The length of the CDR3 is 16 residues. The CDR3: CASRQEDRGSTDTQYF. CDR3 nucleotide sequence: TGCGCCAGCAGACAAGAGGACAGGGGAAGCACAGATACGCAGTATTTT.

This chain joins TRBV28 and TRBJ1-2, with D possibly TRBD1 on 5 matching bases. The CDR3 loop spans 15 amino acids. V lost 4 bases and J lost 4, with 16 bases in between. Germline CDR1 and CDR2: MDHEN and SYDVKM. The CDR3 protein is CASSSPRRGLYGYTF. The CDR3 DNA sequence: TGTGCCAGCAGTTCCCCCAGAAGGGGACTCTATGGCTACACCTTC.

The genes are TRBV21-1 and TRBJ2-2; no DNA check was done on the table's D call, TRBD1. TRBV21-1 is flagged as a pseudogene. The CDR3 length is 16 residues. Written as DNA, the CDR3 is TGTGCCAGCAGCCCTGGGGGGGACAGGGACACCGGGGAGCTGTTTTTT. As protein: CASSPGGDRDTGELFF.

The chain has TRBV5-1 and TRBJ2-7; TRBD2 matches at 7 bases. Germline CDR1 is SGHRS and CDR2 is YFSETQ. This CDR3 is 15 amino acids long. V dropped 0 bases and J dropped 3; count of bases not matched to a gene: 6. The DNA of the CDR3 is TGCGCCAGCAGCTTGGATGGCGGGAGTTTCTACGAGCAGTACTTC. Amino acid sequence: CASSLDGGSFYEQYF.

This chain uses TRBV30 with TRBJ1-6; 9 bases are shared with TRBD1. V shed 3 bases and J 10 bases; nucleotides not matched to a gene: 13. The CDR3 is 16 residues long. The germline CDR1 and CDR2 sequences are GTSNPN and SVGIG (reference sequence). The DNA for the CDR3 is TGTGCCTGGAGGCAAAACAGGGGGCTAGAGGTCTCACCCCTCCACTTT. The encoded protein is CAWRQNRGLEVSPLHF.

The CDR3 is CASSPRRETQYF. DNA of the CDR3: TGTGCCAGCTCACCAAGGCGGGAGACCCAGTACTTC. V usage is TRBV18 and J usage is TRBJ2-5; the D is unclear. The V and J ends lost 2 bases and 5 bases respectively, with 6 bases between them. This CDR3 spans 12 amino acids. CDR1 is KGHSH, CDR2 LQKENI, per germline.

V is TRBV27 and J is TRBJ2-7, with 11 bases matching TRBD1. V shed 7 bases, J shed 3 bases, and the junction held 8 bases outside the gene matches. From germline, CDR1 is MNHEY and CDR2 SMNVEV (reference sequence). This CDR3 spans 15 amino acids. Here the CDR3 DNA reads TGTGCCAGCACCCAGGCCGGGACAGGGGGCTACGAGCAGTACTTC. This gives the protein CASTQAGTGGYEQYF.

V and J are TRBV7-3 and TRBJ1-2, with unresolved D. The CDR3 runs to 11 residues. V lost 2 bases to trimming and J lost 8 bases, with 6 bases between them. The germline CDR1 and CDR2 sequences are SGHTA and FQGTGA. This CDR3 reads CASSLGGGYTF. For the CDR3, the DNA is TGTGCCAGCAGCTTAGGAGGGGGCTACACCTTC.

This clone was seen only a few times. CDR3 in DNA: TGTGCCAGCAGCGTAGGCTCAGGGTCCACTGGAAACACCATATATTTT. Translation: CASSVGSGSTGNTIYF. The gene calls are TRBV9 and TRBJ1-3, with a weak D call TRBD1 (5 bases). The CDR3 consists of 16 residues. Per germline, CDR1 SGDLS and CDR2 YYNGEE. The germline V and J ends were trimmed by 0 bases and 2 bases, with 12 bases remaining between them. The complete variable domain, with remaining parts taken from reference TRBV9 and TRBJ1-3, reads DSGVTQTPKHLITATGQRVTLRCSPRSGDLSVYWYQQSLDQGLQFLIQYYNGEERAKGNILERFSAQQFPDLHSELNLSSLELGDSALYFCASSVGSGSTGNTIYFGEGSWLTVV.

This chain links TRBV7-2 with TRBJ1-2, with D unresolved. Germline V gene lookup returns CDR1 SGHTA and CDR2 FQGNSA. V was clipped by 1 base and J by 7 bases, with 13 bases between them. The CDR3 loop spans 14 amino acids. The CDR3: CASSLGGRVVGYTF. CDR3 DNA sequence: TGTGCCAGCAGCTTAGGAGGCCGGGTCGTTGGCTACACCTTC.

The V and J genes are TRBV6-5 and TRBJ2-7, with 12 positions matching TRBD2. The CDR3 is made up of 15 amino acids. V lost 2 bases, J lost 7 bases, and 6 bases stayed unmatched. Germline CDR1 MNHEY, CDR2 SVGAGI. For the CDR3, the DNA is TGTGCCAGCAGTTACGCACTAGCGGGAGGATATGAGCAGTACTTC. As protein: CASSYALAGGYEQYF.

The chain links TRBV6-2 or TRBV6-3 to TRBJ2-1; D is possibly TRBD2 (5 bases). Trimming stripped 2 bases from V and 3 bases from J, with 5 bases between. CDR1 MNHEY and CDR2 SVGEGT come from the germline V gene. This CDR3 has 13 amino acids. The chain's CDR3 is CASSYRDYNEQFF. The CDR3 nucleotides read TGTGCCAGCAGTTACCGGGACTACAATGAGCAGTTCTTC.